These 29 T cell receptor beta chains share one sample of origin, sequenced in a study of PD-1 blockade in classical Hodgkin lymphoma. The table came from immunoSEQ multiplex PCR; TCRdb's copy has only in-frame clones and leaves some out. The sample has 13,000 to 15,000 clones, around 61% seen once; the top ten hold approximately 12%. Exposure to brentuximab vedotin varied, and each patient had relapsed following autologous stem cell transplantation. This material consisted of peripheral blood mononuclear cells (PBMCs), taken at baseline. Receptors were obtained from a human donor with classical Hodgkin lymphoma.

This clone was observed once. The chain couples TRBV28 to TRBJ1-3, with D possibly TRBD1 on 6 matching bases. V gave up 6 bases and J gave up 2 bases, with 11 bases separating them. The germline V gene encodes CDR1 MDHEN and CDR2 SYDVKM. This CDR3 spans 14 amino acids. As DNA, the CDR3 is TGTGCCAGCAGACCAGGGGTAGCTGGAAACACCATATATTTT. It is translated as CASRPGVAGNTIYF. The variable domain in full, with the rest retrieved from reference TRBV28 and TRBJ1-3, is DVKVTQSSRYLVKRTGEKVFLECVQDMDHENMFWYRQDPGLGLRLIYFSYDVKMKEKGDIPEGYSVSREKKERFSLILESASTNQTSMYLCASRPGVAGNTIYFGEGSWLTVV.

This rearrangement joins TRBV7-2 to TRBJ2-1, with TRBD2 matching 15 bases. Trimming removed 3 bases from V and 8 bases from J; junction bases left unmatched: 5. The CDR3 loop spans 16 amino acids. From germline, CDR1 is SGHTA and CDR2 FQGNSA. The CDR3 DNA reads as TGTGCCAGCAGCTTCTCAGGACTAGCGGGAGGGTATGAGCAGTTCTTC. Translating it yields CASSFSGLAGGYEQFF.

This clone was detected only a few times. This rearrangement joins TRBV19 to TRBJ2-2; tentative D call: TRBD2 (6 bases). CDR3 size: 16 residues. Germline-derived CDR1 and CDR2 are LNHDA and SQIVND (reference sequence). V lost 0 bases and J lost 4, with 12 bases in between. As DNA, the CDR3 is TGTGCCAGTAGTATAGATCAAGGCGGGGTCACCGGGGAGCTGTTTTTT. This codes for CASSIDQGGVTGELFF.

The chain employs TRBV5-1 and TRBJ2-1, with TRBD2 matching over 12 bases. Per the germline V gene, CDR1 is SGHRS and CDR2 is YFSETQ. With 1 base clipped from V and 9 bases from J, the junction kept 8 bases outside the gene matches. The CDR3 sequence is 16 residues long. In DNA, the CDR3 is TGCGCCAGCAGCTTGCCGGGGACTAGCGGGTTATCTGAGCAGTTCTTC. Its translation: CASSLPGTSGLSEQFF.

The chain carries TRBV9 and TRBJ2-3; unclear D gene. CDR1 is SGDLS, CDR2 YYNGEE, per germline. Trimming removed 2 bases from V and 1 base from J, with 14 bases in between. The CDR3 consists of 16 residues. In nucleotides, the CDR3 is TGTGCCAGCAGCGTTATGACGCGGAGAGGCACAGATACGCAGTATTTT. Translating gives CASSVMTRRGTDTQYF.

The chain carries TRBV30 and TRBJ2-5; 8 positions match TRBD1. Germline V CDR1 and CDR2: GTSNPN, SVGIG (reference sequence). V lost 2 bases, J lost 7 bases, and 9 bases stayed unmatched. The CDR3 extends over 14 amino acids. The CDR3 nucleotides read TGTGCCTGGAGTCCTCGGACAGGGAGGAGGACCCAGTACTTC. Protein product: CAWSPRTGRRTQYF.

The chain is built from TRBV18 and TRBJ1-1; D may be TRBD1 (6 bases). Per the germline V gene, CDR1 is KGHSH and CDR2 is LQKENI. This CDR3 has 17 amino acids. Trimming took off 8 bases at V and 1 base at J, with 23 bases between the two ends. The CDR3 protein is CASLLAGDPQPNTEAFF. In DNA, the CDR3 is TGTGCCAGCCTGCTCGCAGGGGATCCCCAGCCGAACACTGAAGCTTTCTTT.

V is TRBV5-1 and J is TRBJ2-1; perhaps TRBD1 as D (6 bases). The germline V and J ends were trimmed by 2 bases and 8 bases, with 11 bases remaining between them. This CDR3 is 13 amino acids long. Looked up from germline, CDR1 is SGHRS and CDR2 is YFSETQ. CDR3 DNA: TGCGCCAGCAGCTTAAACAGGGTACATGAGCAGTTCTTC. Encoded protein: CASSLNRVHEQFF.

The chain combines TRBV28 with TRBJ2-7, with a possible D match to TRBD1 (6 bases). The CDR3 extends over 15 amino acids. Germline loops: CDR1 MDHEN, CDR2 SYDVKM. The V and J ends lost 4 bases and 2 bases respectively, with 15 bases between them. The DNA of the CDR3 is TGTGCCAGCAGTTCCCCCCGGGACAATGCCTACGAGCAGTACTTC. Translated: CASSSPRDNAYEQYF.

The V gene is TRBV7-8, the J gene TRBJ2-7; TRBD2 might be the D (5 bases). CDR1 SGHVS and CDR2 FQNEAQ come from the germline V gene. Trimming took 7 bases from V and 2 from J, leaving 15 bases between them. The length of the CDR3 is 14 residues. Here the CDR3 reads CASIEADGAYEQYF. The DNA for the CDR3 is TGTGCCAGCATCGAAGCGGACGGGGCCTACGAGCAGTACTTC.

The chain recombines TRBV6-1 with TRBJ2-7; D tentatively reads TRBD1 or TRBD2 (8 bases each). Trimming pared 7 bases from V and 3 bases from J, leaving 19 bases between. Germline V lookup: CDR1 MNHNS, CDR2 SASEGT. The CDR3 runs to 15 residues. CDR3: CASTGGGQVRYEQYF. Written as DNA, the CDR3 is TGTGCCAGCACCGGGGGGGGACAGGTCCGCTACGAGCAGTACTTC.

There are a few counts of this clone. V and J are TRBV7-9 and TRBJ2-3; 11 nucleotides line up with TRBD1. The CDR3 has 16 residues. Per the germline V gene, CDR1 is SEHNR and CDR2 is FQNEAQ (reference sequence). Losses at the gene ends were 6 bases for V and 0 bases for J; bases not matched to a gene: 5. The CDR3 DNA follows: TGTGCCAGCAGGGACAGGGGGCCTTCTAGCACAGATACGCAGTATTTT. Its protein product is CASRDRGPSSTDTQYF.

The chain employs TRBV21-1 and TRBJ2-1; the D segment call TRBD1 is taken from the table without a DNA check. TRBV21-1 counts as a pseudogene. CDR3 length: 16 amino acids. DNA for the CDR3: TGTGCCAGCAGCAAAGAAGGGACAGGGGCTTACAATGAGCAGTTCTTC. Translation gives CASSKEGTGAYNEQFF.

This clone counts as large. The chain recombines TRBV27 with TRBJ2-7; possibly TRBD1 for D (6 bases). Germline V gene data show CDR1 as MNHEY and CDR2 as SMNVEV (reference sequence). The CDR3 is 14 residues long. The ends were cut back, 2 bases at V and 7 bases at J, with 15 bases in the middle. CDR3 sequence: CASSLQGPRGEQYF. The CDR3 nucleotides read TGTGCCAGCAGTTTACAGGGTCCTAGGGGGGAGCAGTACTTC.

This rearrangement joins TRBV29-1 to TRBJ1-6; no firm D call. Trimming took off 4 bases at V and 3 bases at J, with 4 bases between the two ends. Germline V gene sequence: CDR1 SQVTM, CDR2 ANQGSEA. The CDR3 loop spans 12 amino acids. CDR3 protein: CSVGDYNSPLHF. The CDR3 nucleotides read TGCAGCGTTGGGGACTATAATTCACCCCTCCACTTT.

The V gene is TRBV28, the J gene TRBJ2-3, with D possibly matching TRBD1 (6 bases). The CDR3 extends over 16 amino acids. Per the germline V gene, CDR1 is MDHEN and CDR2 is SYDVKM. Deletions cut 6 bases from V and 1 base from J, with 17 bases between. CDR3 DNA: TGTGCCAGCAGCCCCCTAGGGGGTGAGGGCACAGATACGCAGTATTTT. It translates to CASSPLGGEGTDTQYF. The variable domain in full, completed from reference TRBV28 and TRBJ2-3, reads DVKVTQSSRYLVKRTGEKVFLECVQDMDHENMFWYRQDPGLGLRLIYFSYDVKMKEKGDIPEGYSVSREKKERFSLILESASTNQTSMYLCASSPLGGEGTDTQYFGPGTRLTVL.

This clone has just a few counts. This chain links TRBV27 with TRBJ1-1; D is ambiguous. The CDR3 totals 14 residues. Germline assignment: CDR1 MNHEY and CDR2 SMNVEV (reference sequence). Trimming removed 5 bases at V and 1 base at J, with 11 bases between. CDR3 DNA sequence: TGTGCCAGCAGTCTAAGGATGCCGAACACTGAAGCTTTCTTT. This gives the protein CASSLRMPNTEAFF.

The CDR3 is CASTRTSGRASPYEQYF. The CDR3 bases are TGTGCCAGCACCAGGACTAGCGGGAGGGCTTCGCCCTACGAGCAGTACTTC. The rearrangement joins TRBV28 to TRBJ2-7; TRBD2 matches 15 bases. This CDR3 contains 17 residues. Germline V CDR1 and CDR2: MDHEN, SYDVKM. V was pared by 7 bases and J by 2 bases, with 9 bases of the junction left unmatched.

The chain links TRBV7-9 to TRBJ2-2; D is undetermined. The CDR3 is 17 residues long. The V gene lost 3 bases and the J gene lost 2 bases, with 16 bases spanning the gap. Per the germline V gene, CDR1 is SEHNR and CDR2 is FQNEAQ (reference sequence). The CDR3 nucleotides are TGTGCCAGCAGCTTTGCGGTGACAATGGTAAACACCGGGGAGCTGTTTTTT. Translated, it gives CASSFAVTMVNTGELFF.

This clone is deemed large. The chain combines TRBV5-5 with TRBJ2-2; D is unresolved. CDR3 size: 15 residues. Germline loops: CDR1 SGHKS, CDR2 YYEKEE (reference sequence). V lost 0 bases, J lost 3 bases, and 9 bases lay in between. The CDR3 coding sequence is TGTGCCAGCAGCTTGGTACACGCCGACACCGGGGAGCTGTTTTTT. This gives the protein CASSLVHADTGELFF.

This rearrangement joins TRBV28 to TRBJ1-1, with D tentatively TRBD1 (5 bases). Germline V gene data show CDR1 as MDHEN and CDR2 as SYDVKM. The CDR3 spans 14 residues. With 4 bases removed from V and 4 bases from J, the gap between germline ends came to 13 bases. CDR3 sequence: CASSSPGIGTEAFF. The CDR3 DNA is TGTGCCAGCAGTTCTCCAGGGATAGGCACTGAAGCTTTCTTT.

This sequence joins TRBV7-6 and TRBJ2-2, with 8 bases identical to TRBD2. The CDR3 consists of 18 residues. Germline lookup yields CDR1 SGHVS and CDR2 FNYEAQ. The ends lost 3 bases at V and 0 bases at J; junction bases unmatched: 9. CDR3 bases: TGTGCCAGCAGCTTCATCATAGCGGGGTTCGCGAACACCGGGGAGCTGTTTTTT. The encoded protein is CASSFIIAGFANTGELFF.

This clone is medium-sized within its sample. The chain links TRBV6-5 to TRBJ2-2, with TRBD2 matching over 12 bases. This CDR3 is built from 15 residues. The germline V gene has CDR1 MNHEY and CDR2 SVGAGI. Trimming at V came to 2 bases and at J to 6 bases, leaving 1 base not matched to a gene. Written as DNA, the CDR3 is TGTGCCAGCAGTTACCTAGCGGGAGGGCCCGGGGAGCTGTTTTTT. Its protein is CASSYLAGGPGELFF.

The chain uses TRBV7-6 and TRBJ2-2; D might be TRBD1 or TRBD2, each matching 7 bases. The CDR3 runs to 16 residues. Trimming shortened V by 6 bases and J by 1 base, and 15 bases separated the two germline ends. Germline lookup yields CDR1 SGHVS and CDR2 FNYEAQ. The CDR3: CASRAGQSQNTGELFF. For the CDR3, the DNA is TGTGCCAGCAGAGCGGGACAGAGCCAGAACACCGGGGAGCTGTTTTTT.

The chain carries TRBV9 and TRBJ1-1, with TRBD1 identical over 9 bases. The V and J ends lost 2 bases and 4 bases, in that order; junction bases with no gene match: 6. Per the germline V gene, CDR1 is SGDLS and CDR2 is YYNGEE. The CDR3 contains 15 residues. CDR3 bases: TGTGCCAGCAGCGTTTACAGGGGGCCGAGCACTGAAGCTTTCTTT. As protein: CASSVYRGPSTEAFF. The entire variable domain, with the rest obtained from reference TRBV9 and TRBJ1-1, is as follows: DSGVTQTPKHLITATGQRVTLRCSPRSGDLSVYWYQQSLDQGLQFLIQYYNGEERAKGNILERFSAQQFPDLHSELNLSSLELGDSALYFCASSVYRGPSTEAFFGQGTRLTVV.

This clone is termed medium-sized. Other DNA sequences within the sample encode an identical CDR3. The chain carries TRBV27 and TRBJ2-7; maybe TRBD1 (7 bases). This CDR3 is 13 amino acids long. Trimming cost V 4 bases and J 3 bases, with 10 bases left between them. Per germline, CDR1 MNHEY and CDR2 SMNVEV (reference sequence). Written as DNA, the CDR3 is TGTGCCAGCAGTTCAGGGGGAGGCTACGAGCAGTACTTC. Translation gives CASSSGGGYEQYF.

The chain links TRBV25-1 to TRBJ2-5, with TRBD1 matching 8 bases. V gave up 2 bases and J gave up 1 base; unmatched junction bases: 3. Germline CDR1 reads MGHDK; CDR2 reads SYGVNS. The CDR3 totals 15 residues. The CDR3 DNA follows: TGTGCCAGCAGTGAAGATCAGGGGGCCCAAGAGACCCAGTACTTC. Translation gives CASSEDQGAQETQYF.

The chain combines TRBV11-2 with TRBJ2-1; 11 bases are shared with TRBD2. The germline V gene has CDR1 SGHAT and CDR2 FQNNGV. J lost 8 bases, V lost 4 bases, and 7 bases had no gene match. The CDR3 loop spans 15 amino acids. The CDR3 DNA follows: TGTGCCAGCAGCTACACACTAGCGGGAGCCCATGAGCAGTTCTTC. As protein: CASSYTLAGAHEQFF.

A word on this clone: At one end, the junction sequence differs from germline, possibly due to a read error. Here the CDR3 reads CASSQVVTYEQYF. The CDR3 region has the DNA TGCGCCAGCAGCCAAGTCGTGACCTACGAGCAGTACTTC. The rearrangement links TRBV5-8 to TRBJ2-7; D not resolved. The CDR3 consists of 13 residues. Germline V lookup: CDR1 SGHTS, CDR2 YDEGEE.